The present entry profiles one TCR beta chain with its context. The clone's antigen remains unknown. No base quality values were provided; no much bigger clone lies one nucleotide off. The junction shows trimming of 5 bases on V and 5 bases on J, and the gene matches do not reach 11 bases of it. The CDR3 covers 15 residues, taking in both the cysteine and the phenylalanine. Just the 45-base CDR3 DNA is kept, in frame starting at base 1. CDR1 SGHTA and CDR2 FQGNSA were looked up in the germline V gene. This sample was taken from a study of Ad26.COV2.S vaccination and SARS-CoV-2 variants (dated by TCRdb to the early 2020s). Looking at the study overall: TCRbeta repertoire sequencing served as the tool for gauging how specific and how broad the SARS-CoV-2-reactive T cell receptors were following Ad26.COV2.S vaccination. The TCR-sequenced set comprised approximately 30 samples: about 19 Ad26.COV2.S vaccine recipients, 5 placebo recipients and 8 SARS-CoV-2 convalescent individuals.

The immunoSEQ Assay was the method used to sequence TCRbeta CDR3 regions. After extraction, genomic DNA underwent amplification by bias-controlled multiplex PCR, followed by high-throughput sequencing. The published analysis was carried out like this. Collapsing and filtering of sequences were performed to quantify the absolute abundance of each unique TCRbeta CDR3 region. T cell fraction was estimated by normalizing TCRbeta template counts to usable DNA, with usable DNA measured through amplification of reference genes found in all nucleated cells. Repertoire TCRs were annotated as SARS-CoV-2-specific when V gene, CDR3 amino acid sequence and J gene were exactly matched to a known reactive TCR set. MIRA supplied the reference SARS-CoV-2 TCR set, which was filtered for enrichment in COVID-19-positive ImmuneCODE repertoires so that public or cross-reactive TCRs were removed. Drawing on the MIRA antigens, annotated TCRs were analysed further at the level of specific ORF or position within ORF. Breadth was defined as the number of annotated unique rearrangements divided by the total number of unique productive rearrangements, and depth was defined as the summed frequency of the annotated unique rearrangements. Group comparisons of TCR breadth used two-sided Wilcoxon rank-sum tests. The clones in this table, taken by TCRdb from immuneACCESS, are in-frame only. Not every clone is retained; where verified, under half of the shortfall comes from an unresolved V gene, and the cause of the rest is unknown. That table supplies the V and J calls and clone size; D and trimming were determined from the DNA. The sample includes around 86,000 clones, with 82% observed a single time. About 17% of the sample lies in the top ten.

This specimen's time point label, per the study, means: individuals recovered from natural SARS-CoV-2 infection. Here is what the overall study found, with its caveats: It was noted by the authors that total T cell responses may have been underestimated by the TCR breadth and depth analyses. Comparable non-spike TCR breadth was observed between vaccine and placebo recipients, consistent with only spike being contained in the vaccine. Substantial breadth of spike-specific CD8+ and CD4+ T cell responses was reported after vaccination. Higher spike-specific TCR breadth was observed in Ad26.COV2.S recipients than in placebo recipients (P = 0.0014).

This sequence was found in a human donor who had recovered from COVID-19. The material sequenced was peripheral blood, taken after recovery from COVID-19. The rearrangement combines TRBV7-2 with TRBJ1-1; TRBD1 matches 7 bases in the middle. The bases read TGTGCCAGCAGCGTCAGACAGGGAGGGAGTACTGAAGCTTTCTTT. Its coded protein is CASSVRQGGSTEAFF.